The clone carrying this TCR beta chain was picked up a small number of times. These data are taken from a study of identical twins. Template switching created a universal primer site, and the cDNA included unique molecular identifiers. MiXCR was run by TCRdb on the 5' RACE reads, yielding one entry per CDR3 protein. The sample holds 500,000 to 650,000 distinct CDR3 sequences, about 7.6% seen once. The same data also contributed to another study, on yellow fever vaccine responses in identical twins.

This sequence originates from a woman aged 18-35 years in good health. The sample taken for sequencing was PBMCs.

The CDR3 region has the DNA TGTGCCAGCAGCAAAATTAACGGGGCAGGGGACGAGCAGTACGTC. Amino acids: CASSKINGAGDEQYV. This rearrangement joins TRBV21-1 to TRBJ2-7; TRBD1 was called by the table and not checked on the DNA. TRBV21-1 is marked as a pseudogene. This CDR3 is built from 15 residues.